Listed below are T cell receptor beta chains from one sample, sequenced in a study of cytomegalovirus exposure and HLA in healthy donors. Using immunoSEQ multiplex PCR, the repertoire was profiled, and TCRdb retains in-frame clones only, with some absent. The sample holds about 150,000 clones, around 72% seen once. The specimen sequenced was PBMCs. The receptors here all came from a man in his forties in good health and CMV-seronegative. Both conserved end residues are part of each CDR3. D genes are given only for firm matches. Clone size is not always given. Where it is, it says once, few, many or a class for expanded clones.

D	V	size	J	CDR3	DNA
TRBD2	TRBV5-6	-	TRBJ2-7	CASSAGTSGLAYEQYF	TGTGCCAGCAGCGCTGGGACTAGCGGCCTTGCCTACGAGCAGTACTTC
-	TRBV6-5	-	TRBJ1-2	CASSYSRGYGYTF	TGTGCCAGCAGTTACTCCAGGGGATATGGCTACACCTTC
-	TRBV7-9	-	TRBJ1-5	CASSLGGPGNQPQHF	TGTGCCAGCAGCTTAGGGGGGCCTGGCAATCAGCCCCAGCATTTT
-	TRBV5-1	few	TRBJ1-2	CASSPRQDLHYGYTF	TGCGCCAGCAGCCCCCGACAGGACCTTCACTATGGCTACACCTTC
TRBD2	TRBV7-8	once	TRBJ2-7	CASSGGLAERYEQYF	TGTGCCAGCAGCGGGGGACTAGCGGAAAGATACGAGCAGTACTTC
TRBD1	TRBV5-4	-	TRBJ1-1	CASTVAPGTGGSTEAFF	TGTGCCAGCACTGTCGCTCCCGGGACAGGGGGCTCCACTGAAGCTTTCTTT
-	TRBV19	-	TRBJ2-6	CASSIGGRRSGGANVLTF	TGTGCCAGTAGTATAGGGGGCCGACGTTCTGGTGGGGCCAACGTCCTGACTTTC
TRBD1	TRBV27	-	TRBJ2-6	CASKGRQGTGGANVLTF	TGTGCCAGCAAAGGACGACAGGGCACGGGAGGGGCCAACGTCCTGACTTTC
TRBD1	TRBV29-1	-	TRBJ2-7	CSVGQGGSYEQYF	TGCAGCGTTGGACAGGGCGGCAGCTACGAGCAGTACTTC
TRBD2	TRBV9	-	TRBJ2-3	CASSPRAAGATTDTQYF	TGTGCCAGCAGCCCCCGTGCAGCGGGGGCGACCACAGATACGCAGTATTTT
-	TRBV30	few	TRBJ2-7	CAWGSSYEQYF	TGTGCCTGGGGGAGCTCCTACGAGCAGTACTTC
-	TRBV5-1	-	TRBJ1-1	CASSPRGGNTEAFF	TGCGCCAGCAGCCCCCGGGGGGGGAACACTGAAGCTTTCTTT
-	TRBV30	once	TRBJ1-2	CAEGNRRGGIYGYTF	TGTGCCGAGGGGAACAGGAGGGGTGGGATCTATGGCTACACCTTC
-	TRBV15	-	TRBJ2-7	CATSRDHNTGEQYF	TGTGCCACCAGCAGAGATCACAACACGGGAGAGCAGTACTTC
TRBD1	TRBV7-6	few	TRBJ2-2	CASSLEAGGTGELFF	TGTGCCAGCAGCCTCGAGGCAGGGGGCACCGGGGAGCTGTTTTTT
-	TRBV28	-	TRBJ1-2	CASSLVGQADGYTF	TGTGCCAGCAGTTTGGTGGGGCAGGCGGATGGCTACACCTTC
-	TRBV10-1	once	TRBJ2-1	CASSDPIPSEHNEQFF	TGCGCCAGCAGTGACCCGATCCCTAGCGAACACAATGAGCAGTTCTTC
TRBD1	TRBV5-6	-	TRBJ2-3	CASSLGTGGGDTQYF	TGTGCCAGCAGCTTGGGGACAGGGGGTGGAGATACGCAGTATTTT
TRBD1	TRBV27	-	TRBJ1-1	CASSVFGQGTEKKAFF	TGTGCCAGCAGCGTTTTTGGGCAGGGGACAGAAAAAAAAGCTTTCTTT
TRBD1	TRBV9	-	TRBJ1-4	CASSARQGRGNEKLFF	TGTGCCAGCAGCGCCCGACAGGGGCGCGGTAATGAAAAACTGTTTTTT
-	TRBV4-2	-	TRBJ2-6	CASSQDSPHSSGANVLTF	TGTGCCAGCAGCCAAGATTCACCCCACTCCTCTGGGGCCAACGTCCTGACTTTC
TRBD1	TRBV6-5	once	TRBJ1-1	CASSYSGQGTEAFF	TGTGCCAGCAGTTACTCGGGACAGGGCACTGAAGCTTTCTTT
-	TRBV10-3	few	TRBJ2-7	CAISDQGSSYGEQYF	TGTGCCATCAGTGATCAGGGCTCCTCCTACGGCGAGCAGTACTTC
-	TRBV11-2	-	TRBJ2-1	CASSLEQGLYNEQFF	TGTGCCAGCAGCTTAGAACAGGGTCTCTACAATGAGCAGTTCTTC
-	TRBV5-6	-	TRBJ2-2	CASSLTGFGNTGELFF	TGTGCCAGCAGCTTGACAGGGTTCGGAAACACCGGGGAGCTGTTTTTT
TRBD1	TRBV27	-	TRBJ2-7	CASSLSTGVSYEQYF	TGTGCCAGCAGTCTTTCGACAGGGGTTTCCTACGAGCAGTACTTC
-	TRBV7-7	-	TRBJ2-2	CASSLGFGVAGELFF	TGTGCCAGCAGCTTAGGTTTCGGTGTCGCCGGGGAGCTGTTTTTT
TRBD2	TRBV4-3	-	TRBJ2-7	CASSHSGTSGRRGRAVYEQYF	TGCGCCAGCAGCCATTCCGGGACTAGCGGGAGGAGGGGTCGGGCTGTGTACGAGCAGTACTTC
-	TRBV6-5	-	TRBJ1-6	CASTLGGGSPLHF	TGTGCCAGCACGCTGGGTGGAGGGTCACCCCTCCACTTT
-	TRBV6-1	-	TRBJ2-5	CASSEPSRETQYF	TGTGCCAGCAGTGAACCGAGTAGAGAGACCCAGTACTTC
TRBD1	TRBV5-6	-	TRBJ1-2	CASRPGTGHGPYGYTF	TGTGCCAGCAGGCCCGGGACAGGCCACGGCCCATATGGCTACACCTTC
-	TRBV6-5	-	TRBJ1-1	CASSLGSNTEAFF	TGTGCCAGCAGCCTCGGTTCGAACACTGAAGCTTTCTTT
TRBD2	TRBV5-1	once	TRBJ2-5	CASSLGLAAFQETQYF	TGCGCCAGCAGCTTGGGGCTAGCGGCTTTCCAAGAGACCCAGTACTTC
TRBD2	TRBV6-5	-	TRBJ2-7	CASSPSGGEGYEQYF	TGTGCCAGCAGCCCCAGTGGGGGGGAAGGCTACGAGCAGTACTTC
-	TRBV27	-	TRBJ1-1	CASRFGHLTEAFF	TGTGCCAGCAGATTCGGACATCTCACTGAAGCTTTCTTT
TRBD2	TRBV5-4	-	TRBJ2-5	CASSLALGGGVVQYF	TGTGCCAGCAGCTTGGCCCTCGGCGGGGGGGTCGTCCAGTACTTC
TRBD2	TRBV6-5	-	TRBJ2-7	CASSPSGGRYEQYF	TGTGCCAGCAGCCCGAGCGGGGGCCGGTACGAGCAGTACTTC
TRBD2	TRBV7-8	-	TRBJ2-3	CASSPPRAGDGTDTQYF	TGTGCCAGCAGCCCCCCAAGGGCGGGAGATGGCACAGATACGCAGTATTTT
-	TRBV5-8	once	TRBJ2-7	CASSVRTASYEQYF	TGTGCCAGCAGCGTGAGGACAGCCTCCTACGAGCAGTACTTC
-	TRBV10-1	-	TRBJ1-1	CASSESVRVTEAFF	TGCGCCAGCAGTGAGTCGGTCAGGGTGACTGAAGCTTTCTTT
-	TRBV7-2	few	TRBJ1-1	CASSLVTGTAFF	TGTGCCAGCAGCTTAGTTACAGGTACGGCTTTCTTT
-	TRBV5-1	-	TRBJ2-5	CASSLMANQETQYF	TGCGCCAGCAGCTTGATGGCAAACCAAGAGACCCAGTACTTC
-	TRBV2	-	TRBJ2-1	CASIISPSSYNEQFF	TGTGCCAGCATTATTAGCCCAAGCTCCTACAATGAGCAGTTCTTC
TRBD2	TRBV6-4	once	TRBJ2-3	CASSQGTSGADTQYF	TGTGCCAGTTCACAGGGGACTAGCGGGGCCGATACGCAGTATTTT
TRBD1	TRBV19	-	TRBJ2-7	CASSSQGVTYEQYF	TGTGCCAGTAGCAGCCAGGGGGTAACCTACGAGCAGTACTTC
-	TRBV6-6	-	TRBJ1-6	CASSRDRSNSPLHF	TGTGCCAGCAGCCGCGACAGGTCTAATTCACCCCTCCACTTT
TRBD2	TRBV19	-	TRBJ2-3	CASSPQGRTSGSTDTQYF	TGTGCCAGTAGTCCCCAGGGCCGGACTAGCGGAAGCACAGATACGCAGTATTTT
-	TRBV5-1	once	TRBJ2-5	CASSSYRAHLGETQYF	TGCGCCAGCAGCTCATACAGGGCCCACTTAGGAGAGACCCAGTACTTC
-	TRBV19	-	TRBJ2-7	CASSRNAASDEQYF	TGTGCCAGTAGTAGGAACGCGGCATCCGACGAGCAGTACTTC
-	TRBV10-3	-	TRBJ1-1	CAISEFTGTPGGTEAFF	TGTGCCATCAGTGAGTTCACCGGGACGCCGGGAGGCACTGAAGCTTTCTTT
-	TRBV2	once	TRBJ1-2	CAGTLGHNYGYTF	TGTGCCGGCACACTGGGACACAACTATGGCTACACCTTC
TRBD2	TRBV6-1	once	TRBJ2-7	CASSEERGSYEQYF	TGTGCCAGCAGTGAGGAGCGGGGGAGCTACGAGCAGTACTTC
TRBD1	TRBV18	-	TRBJ1-1	CASSPETGGTEAFF	TGTGCCAGCTCACCAGAAACAGGGGGCACTGAAGCTTTCTTT
TRBD1	TRBV11-2	-	TRBJ2-1	CASSLDPHGQGVRGEQFF	TGTGCCAGCAGCTTAGATCCTCACGGACAGGGAGTGAGGGGTGAGCAGTTCTTC
-	TRBV4-1	-	TRBJ1-1	CASSLGGCEAFF	TGCGCCAGCAGCCTAGGGGGTTGTGAAGCTTTCTTT
-	TRBV7-9	-	TRBJ1-1	CASTPAPGHMNTEAFF	TGTGCCAGCACCCCTGCCCCAGGACACATGAACACTGAAGCTTTCTTT
-	TRBV20-1	-	TRBJ2-5	CSASMRVHAYF	TGCAGTGCTAGTATGCGGGTTCATGCGTACTTC
-	TRBV14	-	TRBJ2-7	CASSQDTYEQYF	TGTGCCAGCAGCCAAGACACCTACGAGCAGTACTTC
TRBD2	TRBV4-2	once	TRBJ2-3	CASSPYGGGVPDTQYF	TGTGCCAGCAGCCCCTATGGCGGGGGGGTTCCAGATACGCAGTATTTT
TRBD2	TRBV5-5	once	TRBJ2-5	CASSLWGGYQETQYF	TGTGCCAGCAGCCTCTGGGGGGGGTACCAAGAGACCCAGTACTTC